The T cell receptor beta chain described here comes from a study of T cell responses to AZD1222 COVID-19 vaccine. Sequenced by immunoSEQ multiplex PCR; TCRdb stores in-frame clones only, minus some. The data show about 160,000 clones, more than 85% seen once. This TCR was recovered from an adult in good health. Sequenced here: peripheral blood, sampled on day 0 of AZD1222 vaccination.

The DNA for the CDR3 is TGTGCCAGCAGTGACTCTAGCTACCCCGGGGAGCTGTTTTTT. Its protein is CASSDSSYPGELFF. The V call is TRBV6-4, the J call TRBJ2-2; no definite D call. V lost 0 bases and J lost 6, with 8 bases in between. This CDR3 is built from 14 residues. Germline V gene data show CDR1 as MRHNA and CDR2 as SNTAGT.